Listed below are T cell receptor beta chains from one sample, sequenced in a study of cytomegalovirus exposure and HLA in healthy donors. Profiled with immunoSEQ multiplex PCR; TCRdb holds only in-frame clones, not every one. The table has 70,000 to 95,000 clones, approximately 65% seen once. The sample comprised PBMCs. The receptors stem from a woman aged 30 to 39 in good health and CMV-seropositive. The CDR3 runs from the conserved cysteine through the conserved F or W. The order of the fields is CDR3 protein, CDR3 DNA, D gene, CDR3 length, V gene, clone size, J gene. A D gene is named only where the DNA matches it firmly. Where a row states a size, it is once, few, many or the class of an expanded clone; other rows omit it.

CDR3 protein: CASINPRGPRGNTEAFF
CDR3 DNA: TGTGCCAGTATCAACCCCCGGGGACCGCGGGGGAACACTGAAGCTTTCTTT
D gene: -
CDR3 length: 17
V gene: TRBV19
clone size: -
J gene: TRBJ1-1

CDR3 protein: CASSLVASGGANTQYF
CDR3 DNA: TGTGCCAGCAGCTTAGTCGCTAGCGGGGGGGCTAATACGCAGTATTTT
D gene: TRBD2
CDR3 length: 16
V gene: TRBV7-2
clone size: -
J gene: TRBJ2-3

CDR3 protein: CASSFTGASTNEKLFF
CDR3 DNA: TGCGCCAGCAGCTTCACAGGGGCGTCAACTAATGAAAAACTGTTTTTT
D gene: TRBD1
CDR3 length: 16
V gene: TRBV5-1
clone size: -
J gene: TRBJ1-4

CDR3 protein: CASSSYFGTSGGLQETQYF
CDR3 DNA: TGTGCCAGCAGTTCCTATTTCGGGACTAGCGGGGGCCTCCAAGAGACCCAGTACTTC
D gene: TRBD2
CDR3 length: 19
V gene: TRBV27
clone size: few
J gene: TRBJ2-5

CDR3 protein: CASSFRRQGPYNEQFF
CDR3 DNA: TGTGCCAGCAGCTTTCGACGACAGGGTCCGTACAATGAGCAGTTCTTC
D gene: TRBD1
CDR3 length: 16
V gene: TRBV7-2
clone size: -
J gene: TRBJ2-1

CDR3 protein: CASRGGRLNTEAFF
CDR3 DNA: TGTGCCAGCAGGGGAGGGCGATTAAACACTGAAGCTTTCTTT
D gene: -
CDR3 length: 14
V gene: TRBV2
clone size: -
J gene: TRBJ1-1

CDR3 protein: CASSSSDRAHEQYF
CDR3 DNA: TGTGCCAGCAGTTCCTCGGACAGGGCACATGAGCAGTACTTC
D gene: TRBD1
CDR3 length: 14
V gene: TRBV28
clone size: -
J gene: TRBJ2-7

CDR3 protein: CASSLGTVETQYF
CDR3 DNA: TGTGCCAGCAGCCTAGGGACAGTTGAGACCCAGTACTTC
D gene: TRBD1
CDR3 length: 13
V gene: TRBV7-3
clone size: -
J gene: TRBJ2-5

CDR3 protein: CASTRLEGYTF
CDR3 DNA: TGTGCCAGCACAAGACTAGAGGGCTACACCTTC
D gene: -
CDR3 length: 11
V gene: TRBV5-6
clone size: few
J gene: TRBJ1-2

CDR3 protein: CASSITGSYSSEQYF
CDR3 DNA: TGTGCCAGCAGCATAACGGGATCCTATTCTAGCGAGCAGTACTTC
D gene: -
CDR3 length: 15
V gene: TRBV2
clone size: few
J gene: TRBJ2-7

CDR3 protein: CASSKRDRGYEQYF
CDR3 DNA: TGTGCCAGCAGCAAACGGGACAGGGGTTACGAGCAGTACTTC
D gene: -
CDR3 length: 14
V gene: TRBV21-1
clone size: -
J gene: TRBJ2-7

CDR3 protein: CASSERQGGKAFF
CDR3 DNA: TGTGCCAGCAGTGAGCGACAGGGTGGAAAAGCTTTCTTT
D gene: TRBD1
CDR3 length: 13
V gene: TRBV6-1
clone size: few
J gene: TRBJ1-1

CDR3 protein: CASSYRGEQFF
CDR3 DNA: TGTGCCAGCAGCTACAGGGGTGAGCAGTTCTTC
D gene: TRBD1
CDR3 length: 11
V gene: TRBV7-9
clone size: -
J gene: TRBJ2-1

CDR3 protein: CASSGPWDSENTEAFF
CDR3 DNA: TGTGCCAGCAGTGGCCCTTGGGACAGCGAAAACACTGAAGCTTTCTTT
D gene: TRBD1
CDR3 length: 16
V gene: TRBV6-6
clone size: -
J gene: TRBJ1-1

CDR3 protein: CASSLTGAPSRNTGELFF
CDR3 DNA: TGTGCCAGCAGCTTAACGGGGGCTCCATCCAGGAACACCGGGGAGCTGTTTTTT
D gene: -
CDR3 length: 18
V gene: TRBV7-3
clone size: -
J gene: TRBJ2-2

CDR3 protein: CASSLGALGYTF
CDR3 DNA: TGCGCCAGCAGCTTGGGGGCTCTAGGCTACACCTTC
D gene: -
CDR3 length: 12
V gene: TRBV5-1
clone size: -
J gene: TRBJ1-2

CDR3 protein: CASSFSVEQYF
CDR3 DNA: TGTGCCAGCAGCTTTTCCGTCGAGCAGTACTTC
D gene: -
CDR3 length: 11
V gene: TRBV7-2
clone size: -
J gene: TRBJ2-7

CDR3 protein: CASSLQGSYNSPLHF
CDR3 DNA: TGTGCCAGTAGTTTACAGGGATCCTATAATTCACCCCTCCACTTT
D gene: -
CDR3 length: 15
V gene: TRBV19
clone size: -
J gene: TRBJ1-6